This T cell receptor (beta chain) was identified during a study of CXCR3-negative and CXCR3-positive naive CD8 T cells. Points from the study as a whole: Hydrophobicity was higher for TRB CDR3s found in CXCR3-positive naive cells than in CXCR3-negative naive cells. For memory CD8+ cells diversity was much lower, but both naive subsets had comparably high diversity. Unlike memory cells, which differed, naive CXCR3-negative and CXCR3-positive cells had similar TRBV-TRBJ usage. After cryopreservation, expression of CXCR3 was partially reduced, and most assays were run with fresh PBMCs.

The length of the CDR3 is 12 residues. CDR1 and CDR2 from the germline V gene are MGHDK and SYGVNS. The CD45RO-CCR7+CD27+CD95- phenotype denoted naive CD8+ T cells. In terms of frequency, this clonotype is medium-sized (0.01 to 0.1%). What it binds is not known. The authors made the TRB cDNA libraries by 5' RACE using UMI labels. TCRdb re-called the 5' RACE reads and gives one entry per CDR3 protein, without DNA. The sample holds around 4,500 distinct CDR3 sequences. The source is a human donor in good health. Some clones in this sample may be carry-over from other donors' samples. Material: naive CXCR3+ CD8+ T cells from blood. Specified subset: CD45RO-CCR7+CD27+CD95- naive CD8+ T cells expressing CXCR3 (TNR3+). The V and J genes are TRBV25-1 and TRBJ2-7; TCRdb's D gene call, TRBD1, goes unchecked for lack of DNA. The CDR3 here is CASSGQGDEQYF.